Below are 2 T cell receptor beta chains sequenced from a single sample in a study of regulatory T cells in long-lasting Graves disease. The time point is: newly diagnosed GD, antithyroid drugs for less than 3 months. RNA isolated from PBMCs was used to make the TCR library. In building TCR beta libraries, iRepertoire HTBI primers were used together with Arm-PCR of CDR3 regions. TCRdb fed the multiplex PCR reads into MiXCR, producing one record per CDR3 protein. The sample holds approximately 560,000 distinct CDR3 sequences, about 15% seen once. The data were also submitted as part of a second study, on T cells in Graves' hyperthyroidism and ophthalmopathy.

This specimen consisted of peripheral blood mononuclear cells (PBMCs), obtained at new diagnosis, from a patient treated with antithyroid drugs. These receptors all come from a man younger than 35 with Graves disease.

A few counts support this clonotype. The DNA for the CDR3 is TGCGCCAGCAGCTTGAGACAGGGGAGGGGTAACACTGAAGCTTTCTTT. It encodes CASSLRQGRGNTEAFF. This chain uses TRBV5-1 with TRBJ1-1; 8 nucleotides match TRBD1. CDR3 size: 16 residues. Trimming at V came to 1 base and at J to 2 bases, leaving 7 bases not matched to a gene. The germline CDR1 and CDR2 sequences are SGHRS and YFSETQ.

The rearrangement uses TRBV12-3 or TRBV12-4 and TRBJ1-5, with a weak D call TRBD1 (6 bases). V was clipped by 9 bases and J by 3 bases, with 18 bases between them. The CDR3 loop spans 15 amino acids. The CDR3 spells CASNARTAFNQPQHF. The CDR3 nucleotides read TGTGCCAGTAACGCCCGGACAGCTTTCAATCAGCCCCAGCATTTT.